This T cell receptor beta chain emerged from a study of blood T cell repertoires in COVID-19. Study context: Acute and convalescent COVID-19 samples came from the United States, Italy and Spain. PBMCs, B-cell-depleted T cells, or T cells were the source of the cDNA or gDNA that made up the material.

Source study methods: The authors estimated nucleated cell counts from reference gene primer amplification. Sequencing was performed with immunoSEQ multiplex PCR; in TCRdb, only in-frame clones are kept and a portion is missing. Clonal size and the V and J genes are those of that table, whereas D and trimming came from the DNA. This sample carries fewer than 150,000 clones, more than 80% of them seen once, and the ten largest clones take 1.5% to 2%. CDR1 is GTSNPN and CDR2 is SVGIG in the germline V gene (reference sequence). This CDR3 is built from 14 residues. Trimming left V 0 bases short and J 1 base short, with 7 bases between. Participants classified as exposed had met a COVID-19 case within 2 weeks before study entry.

The sample comprised PBMCs or T cells enriched from blood (not recorded which). The V call is TRBV30, the J call TRBJ1-3; the D is unclear. The receptor's source is a woman aged 18-29 years who had been exposed to COVID-19. CDR3 nucleotides: TGTGCCTGGAGTGTAGCCGTGTCTGGAAACACCATATATTTT. Its protein is CAWSVAVSGNTIYF.